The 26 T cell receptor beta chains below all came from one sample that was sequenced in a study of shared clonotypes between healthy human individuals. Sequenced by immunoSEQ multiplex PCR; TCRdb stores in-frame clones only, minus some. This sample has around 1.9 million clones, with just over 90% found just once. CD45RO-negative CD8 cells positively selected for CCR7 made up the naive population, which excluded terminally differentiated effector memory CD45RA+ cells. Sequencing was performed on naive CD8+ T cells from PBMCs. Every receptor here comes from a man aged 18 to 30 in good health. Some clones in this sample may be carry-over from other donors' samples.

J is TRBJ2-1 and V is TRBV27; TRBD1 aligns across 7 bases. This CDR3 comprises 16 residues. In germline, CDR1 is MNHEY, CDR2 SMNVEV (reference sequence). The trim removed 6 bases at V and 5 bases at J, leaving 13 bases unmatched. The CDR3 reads CASSLYTGDVDNEQFF. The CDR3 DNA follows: TGTGCCAGCAGCCTGTATACAGGGGACGTTGACAATGAGCAGTTCTTC.

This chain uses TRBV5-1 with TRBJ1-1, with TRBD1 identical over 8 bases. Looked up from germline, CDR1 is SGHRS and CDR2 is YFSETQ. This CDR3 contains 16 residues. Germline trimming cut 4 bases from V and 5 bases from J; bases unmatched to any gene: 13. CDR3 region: CASSPSDRAAGTEAFF. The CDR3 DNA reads TGCGCCAGCAGCCCTTCGGACAGGGCAGCGGGGACTGAAGCTTTCTTT.

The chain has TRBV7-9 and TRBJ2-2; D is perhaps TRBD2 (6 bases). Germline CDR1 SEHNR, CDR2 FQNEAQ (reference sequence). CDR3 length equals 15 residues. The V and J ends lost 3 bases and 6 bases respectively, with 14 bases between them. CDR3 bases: TGTGCCAGCAGCTTCCGGGACTCCCCCCCCGGGGAGCTGTTTTTT. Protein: CASSFRDSPPGELFF.

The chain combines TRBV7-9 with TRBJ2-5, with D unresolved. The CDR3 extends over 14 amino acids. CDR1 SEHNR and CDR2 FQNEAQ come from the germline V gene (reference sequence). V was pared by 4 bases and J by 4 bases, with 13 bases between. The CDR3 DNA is TGTGCCAGCAGCTGGGTAGGAAATGGAGAGACCCAGTACTTC. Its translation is CASSWVGNGETQYF.

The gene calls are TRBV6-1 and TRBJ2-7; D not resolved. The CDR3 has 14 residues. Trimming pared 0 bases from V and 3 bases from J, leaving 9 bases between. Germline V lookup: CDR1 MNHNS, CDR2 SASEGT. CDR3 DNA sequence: TGTGCCAGCAGTGAAGCGCGGTCCCTCTACGAGCAGTACTTC. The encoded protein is CASSEARSLYEQYF.

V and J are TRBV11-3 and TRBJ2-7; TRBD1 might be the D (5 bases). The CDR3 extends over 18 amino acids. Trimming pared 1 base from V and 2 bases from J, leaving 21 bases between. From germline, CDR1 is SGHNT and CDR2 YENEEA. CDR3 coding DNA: TGTGCCAGCAGCTTAGGAGTCGTTGGGGCTGAAGGTGCCTACGAGCAGTACTTC. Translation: CASSLGVVGAEGAYEQYF.

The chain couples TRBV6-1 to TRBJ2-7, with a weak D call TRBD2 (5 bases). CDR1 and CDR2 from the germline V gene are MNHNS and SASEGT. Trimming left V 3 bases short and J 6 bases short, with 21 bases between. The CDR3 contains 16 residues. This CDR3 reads CASSEWTDTTRGEQYF. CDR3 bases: TGTGCCAGCAGTGAGTGGACCGACACCACACGGGGCGAGCAGTACTTC.

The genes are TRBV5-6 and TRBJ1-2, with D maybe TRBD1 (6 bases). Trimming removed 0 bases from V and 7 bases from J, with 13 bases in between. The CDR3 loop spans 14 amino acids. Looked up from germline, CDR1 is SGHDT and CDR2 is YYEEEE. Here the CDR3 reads CASSLAGQRFGYTF. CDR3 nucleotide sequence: TGTGCCAGCAGCTTGGCCGGACAGAGATTTGGCTACACCTTC.

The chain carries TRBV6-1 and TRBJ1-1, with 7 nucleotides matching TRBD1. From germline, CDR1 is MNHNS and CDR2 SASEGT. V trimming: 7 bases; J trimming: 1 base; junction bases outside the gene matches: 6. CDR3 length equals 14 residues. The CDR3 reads CASTLTGKNTEAFF. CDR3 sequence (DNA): TGTGCCAGCACCTTGACAGGGAAGAACACTGAAGCTTTCTTT.

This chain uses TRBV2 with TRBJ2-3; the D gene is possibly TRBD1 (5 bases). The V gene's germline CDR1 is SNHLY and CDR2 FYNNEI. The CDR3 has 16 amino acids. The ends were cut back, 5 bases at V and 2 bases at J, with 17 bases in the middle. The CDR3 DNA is TGTGCCAGCAGTCTATCGAGGCAGGGTGACACAGATACGCAGTATTTT. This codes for CASSLSRQGDTDTQYF. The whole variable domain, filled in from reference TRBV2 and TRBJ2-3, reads EPEVTQTPSHQVTQMGQEVILRCVPISNHLYFYWYRQILGQKVEFLVSFYNNEISEKSEIFDDQFSVERPDGSNFTLKIRSTKLEDSAMYFCASSLSRQGDTDTQYFGPGTRLTVL.

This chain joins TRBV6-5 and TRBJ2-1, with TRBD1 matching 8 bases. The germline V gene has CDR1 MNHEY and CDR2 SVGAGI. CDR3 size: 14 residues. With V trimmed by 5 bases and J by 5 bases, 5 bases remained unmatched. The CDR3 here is CASSPDRVHNEQFF. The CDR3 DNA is TGTGCCAGCAGTCCGGACAGGGTCCACAATGAGCAGTTCTTC.

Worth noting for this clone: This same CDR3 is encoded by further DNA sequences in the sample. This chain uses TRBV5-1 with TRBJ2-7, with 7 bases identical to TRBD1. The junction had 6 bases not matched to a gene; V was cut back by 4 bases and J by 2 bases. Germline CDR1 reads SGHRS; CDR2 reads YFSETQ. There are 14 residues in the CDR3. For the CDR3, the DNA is TGCGCCAGCAGCCCCTCCGGGACAGCCTACGAGCAGTACTTC. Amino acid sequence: CASSPSGTAYEQYF. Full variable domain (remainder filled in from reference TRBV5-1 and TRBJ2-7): KAGVTQTPRYLIKTRGQQVTLSCSPISGHRSVSWYQQTPGQGLQFLFEYFSETQRNKGNFPGRFSGRQFSNSRSEMNVSTLELGDSALYLCASSPSGTAYEQYFGPGTRLTVT.

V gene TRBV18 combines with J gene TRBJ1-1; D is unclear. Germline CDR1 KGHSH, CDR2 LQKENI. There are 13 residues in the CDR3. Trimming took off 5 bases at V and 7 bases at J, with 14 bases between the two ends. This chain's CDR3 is CASSSYGRNEAFF. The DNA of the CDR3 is TGTGCCAGCTCATCTTATGGGCGGAATGAAGCTTTCTTT. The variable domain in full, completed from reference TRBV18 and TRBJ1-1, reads NAGVMQNPRHLVRRRGQEARLRCSPMKGHSHVYWYRQLPEEGLKFMVYLQKENIIDESGMPKERFSAEFPKEGPSILRIQQVVRGDSAAYFCASSSYGRNEAFFGQGTRLTVV.

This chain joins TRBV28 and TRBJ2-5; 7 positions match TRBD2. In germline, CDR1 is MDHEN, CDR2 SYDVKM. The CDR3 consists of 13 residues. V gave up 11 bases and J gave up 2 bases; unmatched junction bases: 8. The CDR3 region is CAATPGLQETQYF. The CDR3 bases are TGTGCCGCGACACCGGGACTACAAGAGACCCAGTACTTC.

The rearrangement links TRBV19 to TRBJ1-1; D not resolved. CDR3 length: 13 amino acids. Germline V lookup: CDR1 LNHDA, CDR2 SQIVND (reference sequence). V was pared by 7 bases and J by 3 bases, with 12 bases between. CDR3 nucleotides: TGTGCCAGTACCCCTCCCGGGGACACTGAAGCTTTCTTT. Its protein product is CASTPPGDTEAFF.

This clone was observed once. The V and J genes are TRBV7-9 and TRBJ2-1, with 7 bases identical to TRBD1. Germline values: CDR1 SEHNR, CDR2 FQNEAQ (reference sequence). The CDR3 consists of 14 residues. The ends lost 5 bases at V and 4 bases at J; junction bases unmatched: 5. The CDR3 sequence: CASSRQGEYNEQFF. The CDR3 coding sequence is TGTGCCAGCAGCCGACAGGGAGAATACAATGAGCAGTTCTTC.

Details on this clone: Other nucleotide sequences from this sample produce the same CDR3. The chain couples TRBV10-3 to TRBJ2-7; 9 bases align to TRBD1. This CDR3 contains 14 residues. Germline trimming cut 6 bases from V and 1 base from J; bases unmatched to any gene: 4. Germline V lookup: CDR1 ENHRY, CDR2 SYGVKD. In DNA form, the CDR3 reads TGTGCCATCAGCGGGACAGGGAGGTCCTACGAGCAGTACTTC. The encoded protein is CAISGTGRSYEQYF.

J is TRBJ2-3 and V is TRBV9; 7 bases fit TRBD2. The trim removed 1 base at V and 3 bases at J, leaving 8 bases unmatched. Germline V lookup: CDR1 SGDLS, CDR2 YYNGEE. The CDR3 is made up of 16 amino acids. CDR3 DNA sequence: TGTGCCAGCAGCGTAAGACGGGAGGAGGGTACAGATACGCAGTATTTT. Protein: CASSVRREEGTDTQYF.

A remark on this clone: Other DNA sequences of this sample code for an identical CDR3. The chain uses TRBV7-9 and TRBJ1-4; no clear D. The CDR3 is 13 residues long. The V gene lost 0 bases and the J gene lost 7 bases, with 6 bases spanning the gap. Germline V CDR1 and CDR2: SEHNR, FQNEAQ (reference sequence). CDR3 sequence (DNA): TGTGCCAGCAGCTTAGCGCTAGGTGAAAAACTGTTTTTT. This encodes CASSLALGEKLFF.

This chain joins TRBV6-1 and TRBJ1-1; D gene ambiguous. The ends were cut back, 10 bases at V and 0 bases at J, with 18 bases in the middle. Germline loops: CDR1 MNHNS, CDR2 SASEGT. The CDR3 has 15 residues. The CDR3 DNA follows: TGTGCCACCTCCATACAGATGCCCATGAACACTGAAGCTTTCTTT. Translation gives CATSIQMPMNTEAFF.

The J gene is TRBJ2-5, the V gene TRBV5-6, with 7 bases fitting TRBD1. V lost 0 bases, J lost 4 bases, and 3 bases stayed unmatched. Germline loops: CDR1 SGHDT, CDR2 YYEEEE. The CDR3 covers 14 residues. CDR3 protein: CASSLGQGVETQYF. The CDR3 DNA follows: TGTGCCAGCAGCTTGGGACAGGGTGTAGAGACCCAGTACTTC.

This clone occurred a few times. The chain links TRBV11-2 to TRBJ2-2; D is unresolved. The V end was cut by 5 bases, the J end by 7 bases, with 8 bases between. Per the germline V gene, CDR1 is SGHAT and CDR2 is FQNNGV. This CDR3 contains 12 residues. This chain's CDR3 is CASSAVIGELFF. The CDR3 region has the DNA TGTGCCAGCAGCGCTGTAATCGGGGAGCTGTTTTTT.

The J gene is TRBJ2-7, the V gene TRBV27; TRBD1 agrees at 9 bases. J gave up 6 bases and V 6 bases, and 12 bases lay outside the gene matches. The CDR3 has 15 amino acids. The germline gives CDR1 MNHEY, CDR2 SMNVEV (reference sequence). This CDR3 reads CASRTGTGRTGEQYF. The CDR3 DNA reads TGTGCCAGCAGAACCGGGACAGGGCGCACAGGCGAGCAGTACTTC.

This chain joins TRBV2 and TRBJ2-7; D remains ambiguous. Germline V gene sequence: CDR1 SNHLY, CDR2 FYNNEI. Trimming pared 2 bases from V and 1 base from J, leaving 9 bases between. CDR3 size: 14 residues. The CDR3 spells CASSEWGWSYEQYF. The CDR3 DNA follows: TGTGCCAGCAGTGAATGGGGATGGTCCTACGAGCAGTACTTC.

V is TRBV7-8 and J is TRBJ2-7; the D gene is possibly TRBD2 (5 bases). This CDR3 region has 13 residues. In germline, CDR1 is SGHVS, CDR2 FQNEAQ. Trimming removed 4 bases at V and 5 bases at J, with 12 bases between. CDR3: CASSSGAVDEQYF. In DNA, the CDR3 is TGTGCCAGCAGCTCCGGAGCGGTCGACGAGCAGTACTTC.

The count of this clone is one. This CDR3 is CASSPSSVLPYNEQFF. CDR3 coding DNA: TGTGCCAGCTCACCATCCTCAGTTCTTCCATACAATGAGCAGTTCTTC. This chain uses TRBV18 with TRBJ2-1; D unclear. This CDR3 region has 16 residues. V lost 2 bases and J 4 bases, leaving 15 bases between the germline ends. Germline V CDR1 and CDR2: KGHSH, LQKENI.